This entry lists 30 T cell receptor beta chains sequenced from one sample in a study of T cell repertoires in cytomegalovirus infection. TCRdb reprocessed the reads via MiXCR and lists one record per CDR3 protein. The data hold some 350,000 distinct CDR3 sequences, with 29% observed a single time. Their cognate antigens are unknown. The sample was cultured PBMCs, taken from culture after CMV antigen stimulation. These receptors were taken from a human donor in good health (CMV status not recorded). Some clones in this sample may be carry-over from other donors' samples.

The V call is TRBV28, the J call TRBJ2-7; a weak D match, TRBD2 (5 bases). Trimming cost V 3 bases and J 5 bases, with 8 bases left between them. This CDR3 spans 12 amino acids. Germline CDR1 reads MDHEN; CDR2 reads SYDVKM. Here the CDR3 DNA reads TGTGCCAGCAGTTTTGAGGGTAACGAGCAGTACTTC. Protein sequence: CASSFEGNEQYF.

This clonotype was observed once. The chain uses TRBV7-9 and TRBJ1-1; D is unclear. This CDR3 is built from 13 residues. Germline CDR1 and CDR2: SEHNR and FQNEAQ (reference sequence). V lost 4 bases, J lost 3 bases, and 9 bases lay in between. CDR3 DNA: TGTGCCAGCAGCTCAGTAGGCGACACTGAAGCTTTCTTT. Translating gives CASSSVGDTEAFF.

The V call is TRBV10-3, the J call TRBJ1-6, with a possible D match to TRBD1 (5 bases). Germline CDR1 reads ENHRY; CDR2 reads SYGVKD. The CDR3 has 15 residues. V gave up 3 bases and J gave up 2 bases, with 8 bases separating them. The CDR3 DNA follows: TGTGCCATCAGTGACACAGGCGCCTATAATTCACCCCTCCACTTT. Translation gives CAISDTGAYNSPLHF.

The chain has TRBV24-1 and TRBJ2-7; 10 bases fit TRBD1. From germline, CDR1 is KGHDR and CDR2 SFDVKD. The CDR3 covers 13 residues. The V and J ends lost 9 bases and 6 bases, in that order; junction bases with no gene match: 7. The CDR3 DNA reads TGTGCCACCTCTGGGACAGGGGTCGCCGAGCAGTACTTC. Translated: CATSGTGVAEQYF.

The V gene is TRBV6-6, the J gene TRBJ2-7, with TRBD2 matching 9 bases. The germline CDR1 and CDR2 sequences are MNHNY and SVGAGI (reference sequence). V lost 5 bases, J lost 0 bases, and 5 bases stayed unmatched. The CDR3 covers 15 residues. In DNA, the CDR3 is TGTGCCAGCAGTCATAATAGCGGGGGCTCCTACGAGCAGTACTTC. This sequence encodes CASSHNSGGSYEQYF.

This clonotype turned up a few times. The chain carries TRBV12-3 or TRBV12-4 and TRBJ1-1; perhaps TRBD1 as D (6 bases). The CDR3 covers 17 residues. V was clipped by 6 bases and J by 0 bases, with 20 bases between them. CDR3 in DNA: TGTGCCAGCAGACTCACCTCTGGGACACCTATGAACACTGAAGCTTTCTTT. Encoded protein: CASRLTSGTPMNTEAFF.

This clonotype was picked up a small number of times. The gene calls are TRBV20-1 and TRBJ1-1; maybe TRBD1 (5 bases). Per germline, CDR1 DFQATT and CDR2 SNEGSKA (reference sequence). The CDR3 extends over 11 amino acids. Trimming stripped 6 bases from V and 6 bases from J, with 11 bases between. CDR3 residues: CSARDFPEAFF. In DNA, the CDR3 is TGCAGTGCCCGGGACTTTCCTGAAGCTTTCTTT.

J is TRBJ1-1 and V is TRBV20-1, with 9 bases matching TRBD1. The CDR3 runs 14 residues. Germline V lookup: CDR1 DFQATT, CDR2 SNEGSKA (reference sequence). V lost 2 bases, J lost 4 bases, and 5 bases stayed unmatched. The CDR3 protein is CSARHRQGGTEAFF. CDR3 in DNA: TGCAGTGCTAGACACCGACAGGGGGGCACTGAAGCTTTCTTT.

The chain links TRBV6-5 to TRBJ1-2; D remains unclear. The CDR3 sequence is 13 residues long. The germline V and J ends were trimmed by 5 bases and 6 bases, with 13 bases remaining between them. Germline loops: CDR1 MNHEY, CDR2 SVGAGI. The CDR3 here is CASSTFTRNGYTF. The CDR3 DNA reads as TGTGCCAGCAGTACCTTTACAAGGAATGGCTACACCTTC.

V is TRBV7-2 and J is TRBJ2-2, with D perhaps assigned TRBD1 or TRBD2 (5 bases each). CDR1 and CDR2 from the germline V gene are SGHTA and FQGNSA. This CDR3 region has 15 residues. The V end was cut by 5 bases, the J end by 5 bases, with 15 bases between. Here the CDR3 DNA reads TGTGCCAGCAGCCGATCCGGGACGACAACCGGGGAGCTGTTTTTT. It specifies CASSRSGTTTGELFF.

CDR3: CASRMAGSNEQFF. The CDR3 nucleotides read TGTGCCAGCAGAATGGCAGGGAGTAATGAGCAGTTCTTC. This chain connects TRBV6-1 to TRBJ2-1, with D perhaps matching TRBD1 or TRBD2 (5 bases each). The V gene's germline CDR1 is MNHNS and CDR2 SASEGT. The V gene lost 6 bases and the J gene lost 7 bases, with 13 bases spanning the gap. This CDR3 is built from 13 residues.

The rearrangement joins TRBV15 to TRBJ1-2, with 8 bases aligning to TRBD1. Germline assignment: CDR1 LNHNV and CDR2 YYDKDF (reference sequence). Trimming removed 0 bases from V and 0 bases from J; junction bases left unmatched: 12. This CDR3 is built from 19 residues. The CDR3 bases are TGTGCCACCAGCAGAGATAGGGGTTCCAGGGGGCCAGCTAACTATGGCTACACCTTC. It translates to CATSRDRGSRGPANYGYTF.

Only a few counts were recorded for this clonotype. The CDR3 protein is CASTQGTDYGYTF. The CDR3, as DNA: TGTGCCAGCACCCAGGGTACAGACTATGGCTACACCTTC. The chain recombines TRBV28 with TRBJ1-2, with a possible D match to TRBD1 (5 bases). V lost 7 bases and J 3 bases, leaving 12 bases between the germline ends. CDR1 MDHEN and CDR2 SYDVKM come from the germline V gene. CDR3 size: 13 residues.

The chain employs TRBV6-6 and TRBJ1-4, with D hard to call. The V gene lost 7 bases and the J gene lost 5 bases, with 14 bases spanning the gap. This CDR3 has 14 amino acids. Per the germline V gene, CDR1 is MNHNY and CDR2 is SVGAGI (reference sequence). CDR3 nucleotides: TGTGCCAGCACCAACCCTGGCAAAAATGAAAAACTGTTTTTT. Encoded protein: CASTNPGKNEKLFF.

This clonotype was seen a few times. The genes are TRBV2 and TRBJ2-7; possibly TRBD2 for D (7 bases). Trimming pared 6 bases from V and 1 base from J, leaving 16 bases between. The CDR3 totals 15 residues. Per germline, CDR1 SNHLY and CDR2 FYNNEI. The CDR3 bases are TGTGCCAGCAGGGGGGGGGCAGGTGGTTCCTACGAGCAGTACTTC. Encoded protein: CASRGGAGGSYEQYF.

This clonotype came up once. In nucleotides, the CDR3 is TGCAGTGCTGGGGGACTAGCGGGAGGGGGGGATGAGCAGTTCTTC. Protein: CSAGGLAGGGDEQFF. This chain connects TRBV20-1 to TRBJ2-1; TRBD2 matches 16 bases. Germline CDR1 is DFQATT and CDR2 is SNEGSKA (reference sequence). After removal of 5 bases from V and 8 bases from J, the junction contained 6 bases not matched to a gene. The length of the CDR3 is 15 residues.

This clonotype was observed many times. This chain connects TRBV7-9 to TRBJ2-5; 14 nucleotides match TRBD2. The CDR3 sequence is 17 residues long. V gave up 5 bases and J gave up 5 bases; unmatched junction bases: 10. The germline V gene has CDR1 SEHNR and CDR2 FQNEAQ (reference sequence). CDR3 region: CASSETSGRALRETQYF. In nucleotides, the CDR3 is TGTGCCAGCAGCGAGACTAGCGGGAGGGCCCTCCGGGAGACCCAGTACTTC.

The chain joins TRBV7-2 to TRBJ2-3; no definite D call. The CDR3 covers 14 residues. The germline CDR1 and CDR2 sequences are SGHTA and FQGNSA. With 2 bases removed from V and 0 bases from J, the gap between germline ends came to 6 bases. In DNA, the CDR3 is TGTGCCAGCAGCTTACCCCATAGCACAGATACGCAGTATTTT. Protein: CASSLPHSTDTQYF.

This chain links TRBV3-1 with TRBJ2-5; D remains ambiguous. Looked up from germline, CDR1 is LGHDT and CDR2 is YNNKEL (reference sequence). V was trimmed by 1 base and J by 7 bases, leaving 16 bases between them. The CDR3 totals 15 residues. Written as DNA, the CDR3 is TGTGCCAGCAGCCAAGGATGGGTCACTGGCCGGACCCAGTACTTC. It encodes CASSQGWVTGRTQYF.

The chain recombines TRBV6-6 with TRBJ2-1; no clear D. V shed 1 base and J shed 5 bases, with 18 bases lying between them. This CDR3 has 17 residues. Looked up from germline, CDR1 is MNHNY and CDR2 is SVGAGI (reference sequence). CDR3 bases: TGTGCCAGCAGTTACTTCCAGGCGCCCCAGGCTCACAATGAGCAGTTCTTC. Amino acid sequence: CASSYFQAPQAHNEQFF.

V is TRBV23-1 and J is TRBJ2-1, with 10 bases that match TRBD2. TRBV23-1 is an ORF for which the function is uncertain. Trimming removed 8 bases from V and 2 bases from J; junction bases left unmatched: 30. The CDR3 consists of 23 residues. The CDR3 DNA follows: TGCGCCAGCCCAGACTCCGACAGGGTATCCGGACTAGCGGACCGCAGGGCCTACAATGAGCAGTTCTTC. It codes for CASPDSDRVSGLADRRAYNEQFF.

This clonotype appeared once. The CDR3: CASSRGTETFYGYTF. CDR3 DNA sequence: TGTGCCAGCAGCCGGGGCACAGAAACCTTCTATGGCTACACCTTC. The chain links TRBV11-2 to TRBJ1-2; D is perhaps TRBD1 (5 bases). The germline CDR1 and CDR2 sequences are SGHAT and FQNNGV. Deletions cut 5 bases from V and 4 bases from J, with 17 bases between. This CDR3 has 15 amino acids.

In this sample, this clonotype turned up many times. The chain employs TRBV3-1 and TRBJ2-2, with TRBD1 matching 11 bases. Trimming at V came to 5 bases and at J to 6 bases, leaving 5 bases not matched to a gene. CDR1 and CDR2 from the germline V gene are LGHDT and YNNKEL (reference sequence). CDR3 length equals 15 residues. In DNA form, the CDR3 reads TGTGCCAGCAGCTCGGACAGGGGGCGCGCCGGGGAGCTGTTTTTT. Residues: CASSSDRGRAGELFF.

This clonotype was found a few times. The chain links TRBV19 to TRBJ2-2, with a possible D match to TRBD1 (6 bases). This CDR3 contains 16 residues. Germline CDR1 reads LNHDA; CDR2 reads SQIVND (reference sequence). Trimming stripped 5 bases from V and 2 bases from J, with 15 bases between. The CDR3 region is CASSPMTGTNTGELFF. CDR3 sequence (DNA): TGTGCCAGTAGTCCAATGACAGGAACTAACACCGGGGAGCTGTTTTTT.

The chain recombines TRBV7-2 with TRBJ2-2; D is unclear. V lost 4 bases to trimming and J lost 4 bases, with 10 bases between them. The CDR3 consists of 14 residues. Germline V CDR1 and CDR2: SGHTA, FQGNSA. CDR3 coding DNA: TGTGCCAGCAGCTCCAACCTTGGCACCGGGGAGCTGTTTTTT. It specifies CASSSNLGTGELFF. Filled out from reference TRBV7-2 and TRBJ2-2, the complete variable domain reads GAGVSQSPSNKVTEKGKDVELRCDPISGHTALYWYRQSLGQGLEFLIYFQGNSAPDKSGLPSDRFSAERTGGSVSTLTIQRTQQEDSAVYLCASSSNLGTGELFFGEGSRLTVL.

J is TRBJ2-7 and V is TRBV6-8; D call uncertain. The germline gives CDR1 MNHGY, CDR2 SAAAGT. Trimming took 4 bases from V and 2 from J, leaving 18 bases between them. The CDR3 extends over 16 amino acids. CDR3: CASSSRRNLHPYEQYF. CDR3 coding DNA: TGTGCCAGCAGTTCCCGCCGGAACCTGCACCCCTACGAGCAGTACTTC.

This clonotype was counted between two and nine times. V gene TRBV28 combines with J gene TRBJ1-4; D unresolved. The length of the CDR3 is 15 residues. V was cut by 5 bases and J by 5 bases, with 15 bases left in between. The V gene's germline CDR1 is MDHEN and CDR2 SYDVKM. This CDR3 is CASSLPLGGNEKLFF. For the CDR3, the DNA is TGTGCCAGCAGTCTCCCCCTTGGAGGGAATGAAAAACTGTTTTTT. The full variable domain, its missing parts supplied by reference TRBV28 and TRBJ1-4, is DVKVTQSSRYLVKRTGEKVFLECVQDMDHENMFWYRQDPGLGLRLIYFSYDVKMKEKGDIPEGYSVSREKKERFSLILESASTNQTSMYLCASSLPLGGNEKLFFGSGTQLSVL.

The sample holds a few counts of this clonotype. The chain couples TRBV12-3 or TRBV12-4 to TRBJ2-3; no clear D gene. The CDR3 spans 14 residues. The V end lost 2 bases, the J end lost 1 base, and 7 bases lay between the germline ends. CDR3 in DNA: TGTGCCAGCAGTTTAATAGGTGGCACAGATACGCAGTATTTT. This sequence encodes CASSLIGGTDTQYF.

V usage is TRBV7-2 and J usage is TRBJ2-1; tentative D call: TRBD2 (6 bases). Germline V gene data show CDR1 as SGHTA and CDR2 as FQGNSA. This CDR3 has 16 amino acids. The V end lost 5 bases, the J end lost 3 bases, and 17 bases lay between the germline ends. The CDR3 nucleotides are TGTGCCAGCAGCCCAACTCCCCGGGGGAGCTACAATGAGCAGTTCTTC. This codes for CASSPTPRGSYNEQFF.

In this sample, this clonotype turned up a few times. V usage is TRBV27 and J usage is TRBJ2-7; perhaps D is TRBD1 or TRBD2 (5 bases each). Per the germline V gene, CDR1 is MNHEY and CDR2 is SMNVEV (reference sequence). V lost 2 bases and J lost 2, with 13 bases in between. The CDR3 totals 15 residues. The CDR3 reads CASSLGGRGTYEQYF. Here the CDR3 DNA reads TGTGCCAGCAGTTTAGGAGGAAGGGGAACCTACGAGCAGTACTTC.